This T cell receptor (beta chain) was captured by sequencing in a study of T cells expressing NK-cell markers. From its re-call of the 5' RACE reads, TCRdb lists each CDR3 protein once, without DNA. The table for this sample gives roughly 120,000 distinct CDR3 sequences. The sample was blood T cells: a sorted CD56 or NKG2C T cell subset, CD4+ or CD8+ T cells, or bulk PBMC T cells (not recorded which). The TCR originated in a woman between 18 and 70 years old in good health.

CDR3 protein: CASSFGLAGGDEQFF. The chain employs TRBV28 and TRBJ2-1; with no DNA, the TCRdb D assignment of TRBD2 cannot be verified. CDR3 length: 15 residues. Germline V gene lookup returns CDR1 MDHEN and CDR2 SYDVKM.